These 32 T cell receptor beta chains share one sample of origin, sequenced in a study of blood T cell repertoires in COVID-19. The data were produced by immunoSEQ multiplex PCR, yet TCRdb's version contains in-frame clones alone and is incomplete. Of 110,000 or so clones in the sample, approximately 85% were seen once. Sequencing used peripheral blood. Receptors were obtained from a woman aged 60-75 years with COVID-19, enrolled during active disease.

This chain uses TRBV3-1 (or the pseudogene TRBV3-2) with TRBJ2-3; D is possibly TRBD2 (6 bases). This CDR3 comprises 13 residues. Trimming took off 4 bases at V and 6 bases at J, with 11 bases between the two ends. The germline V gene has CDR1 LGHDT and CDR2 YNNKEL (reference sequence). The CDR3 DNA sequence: TGTGCCAGCAGCCTAGGGCTAGCGGATACGCAGTATTTT. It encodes CASSLGLADTQYF.

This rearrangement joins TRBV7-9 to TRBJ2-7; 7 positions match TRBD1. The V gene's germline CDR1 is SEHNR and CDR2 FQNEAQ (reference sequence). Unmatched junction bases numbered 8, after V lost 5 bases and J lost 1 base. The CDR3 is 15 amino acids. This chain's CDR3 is CASSPRQGPSYEQYF. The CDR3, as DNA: TGTGCCAGCAGCCCTAGACAGGGCCCTTCCTACGAGCAGTACTTC. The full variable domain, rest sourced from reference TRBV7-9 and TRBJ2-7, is DTGVSQNPRHKITKRGQNVTFRCDPISEHNRLYWYRQTLGQGPEFLTYFQNEAQLEKSRLLSDRFSAERPKGSFSTLEIQRTEQGDSAMYLCASSPRQGPSYEQYFGPGTRLTVT.

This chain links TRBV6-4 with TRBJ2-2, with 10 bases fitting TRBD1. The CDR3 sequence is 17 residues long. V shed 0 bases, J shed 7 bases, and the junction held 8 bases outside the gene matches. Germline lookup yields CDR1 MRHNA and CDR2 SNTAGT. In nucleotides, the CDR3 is TGTGCCAGCAGTGACTCTACATCGACAGGGGGCCTCGGGGAGCTGTTTTTT. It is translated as CASSDSTSTGGLGELFF.

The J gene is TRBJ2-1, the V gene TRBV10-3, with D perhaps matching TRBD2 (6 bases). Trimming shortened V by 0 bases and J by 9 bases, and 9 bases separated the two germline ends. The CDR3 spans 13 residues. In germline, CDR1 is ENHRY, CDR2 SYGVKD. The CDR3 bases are TGTGCCATCAGTGAGTCGGGACTGTCTGAGCAGTTCTTC. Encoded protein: CAISESGLSEQFF.

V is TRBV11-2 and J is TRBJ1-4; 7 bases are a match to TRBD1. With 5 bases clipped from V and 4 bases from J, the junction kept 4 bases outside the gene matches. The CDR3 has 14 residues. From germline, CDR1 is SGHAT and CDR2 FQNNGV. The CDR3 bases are TGTGCCAGCAGCCCGGGACAGAGTAATGAAAAACTGTTTTTT. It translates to CASSPGQSNEKLFF.

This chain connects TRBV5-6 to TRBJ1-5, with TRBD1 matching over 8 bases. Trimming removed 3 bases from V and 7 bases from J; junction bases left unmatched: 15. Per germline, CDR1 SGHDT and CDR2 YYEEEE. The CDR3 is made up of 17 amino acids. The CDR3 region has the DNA TGTGCCAGCAGCTCCGGGACAGGAGCCGCGTCTGGCCAGCCCCAGCATTTT. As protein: CASSSGTGAASGQPQHF.

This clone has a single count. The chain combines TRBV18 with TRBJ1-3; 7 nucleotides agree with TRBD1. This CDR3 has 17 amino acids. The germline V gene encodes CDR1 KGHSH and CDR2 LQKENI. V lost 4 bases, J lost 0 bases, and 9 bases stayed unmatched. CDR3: CASSRWTGENSGNTIYF. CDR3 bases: TGTGCCAGCTCACGTTGGACAGGAGAGAACTCTGGAAACACCATATATTTT.

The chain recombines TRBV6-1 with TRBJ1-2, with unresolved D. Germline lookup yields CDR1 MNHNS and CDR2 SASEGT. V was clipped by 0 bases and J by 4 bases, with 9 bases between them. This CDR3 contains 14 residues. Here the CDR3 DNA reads TGTGCCAGCAGTGAAGCGCACAGCGGCTATGGCTACACCTTC. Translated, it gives CASSEAHSGYGYTF.

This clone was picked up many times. In DNA, the CDR3 is TGTGCCAGCAGCCCCAGGGCCCGATCACCCCTCCACTTT. Translating gives CASSPRARSPLHF. J is TRBJ1-6 and V is TRBV3-1 (or the pseudogene TRBV3-2), with D perhaps matching TRBD1 (5 bases). CDR1 and CDR2 from the germline V gene are LGHDT and YNNKEL (reference sequence). This CDR3 spans 13 amino acids. The V end lost 4 bases, the J end lost 10 bases, and 11 bases lay between the germline ends.

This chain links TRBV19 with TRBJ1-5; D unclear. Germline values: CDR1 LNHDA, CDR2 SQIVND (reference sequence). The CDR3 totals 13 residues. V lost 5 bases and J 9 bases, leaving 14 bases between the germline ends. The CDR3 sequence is CASSFGEPGPQHF. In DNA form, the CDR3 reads TGTGCCAGTAGTTTCGGCGAGCCAGGGCCCCAGCATTTT.

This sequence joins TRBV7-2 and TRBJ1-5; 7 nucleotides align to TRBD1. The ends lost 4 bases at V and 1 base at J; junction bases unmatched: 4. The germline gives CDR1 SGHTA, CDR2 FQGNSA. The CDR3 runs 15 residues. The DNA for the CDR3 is TGTGCCAGCAGCTACGTGACAGGGAGCAATCAGCCCCAGCATTTT. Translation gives CASSYVTGSNQPQHF.

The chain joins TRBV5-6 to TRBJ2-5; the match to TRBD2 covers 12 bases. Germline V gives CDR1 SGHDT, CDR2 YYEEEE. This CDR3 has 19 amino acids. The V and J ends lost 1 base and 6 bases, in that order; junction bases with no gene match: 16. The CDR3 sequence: CASSLRLAGGPTGAKTQYF. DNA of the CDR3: TGTGCCAGCAGCTTGCGGCTAGCGGGGGGGCCTACAGGCGCGAAGACCCAGTACTTC.

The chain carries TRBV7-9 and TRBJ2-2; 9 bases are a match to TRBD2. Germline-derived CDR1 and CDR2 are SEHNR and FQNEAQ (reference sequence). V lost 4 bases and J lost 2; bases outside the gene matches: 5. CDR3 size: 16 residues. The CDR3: CASSSERGDNTGELFF. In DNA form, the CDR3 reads TGTGCCAGCAGCTCAGAGCGGGGGGACAACACCGGGGAGCTGTTTTTT. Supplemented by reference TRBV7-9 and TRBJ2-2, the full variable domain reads DTGVSQNPRHKITKRGQNVTFRCDPISEHNRLYWYRQTLGQGPEFLTYFQNEAQLEKSRLLSDRFSAERPKGSFSTLEIQRTEQGDSAMYLCASSSERGDNTGELFFGEGSRLTVL.

The CDR3 here is CASSFQDRGNSPLHF. The CDR3 DNA follows: TGCGCCAGCAGCTTCCAAGACAGGGGAAATTCACCCCTCCACTTT. The chain recombines TRBV5-1 with TRBJ1-6, with TRBD1 matching over 8 bases. Germline V gene data show CDR1 as SGHRS and CDR2 as YFSETQ. This CDR3 comprises 15 residues. The V segment lost 2 bases and the J segment 7 bases; nucleotides outside the gene matches: 5.

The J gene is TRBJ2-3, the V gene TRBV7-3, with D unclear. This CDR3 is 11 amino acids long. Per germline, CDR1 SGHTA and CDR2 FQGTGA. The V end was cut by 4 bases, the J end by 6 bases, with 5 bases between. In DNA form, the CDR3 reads TGTGCCAGCAGCTCCTCGGATACGCAGTATTTT. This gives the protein CASSSSDTQYF.

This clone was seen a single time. DNA for the CDR3: TGTGCTAGTGGTCCTACGGGACAGACCTACGAGCAGTACTTC. Protein product: CASGPTGQTYEQYF. The chain couples TRBV12-5 to TRBJ2-7; 7 bases match TRBD1. This CDR3 contains 14 residues. Germline CDR1 LGHNT, CDR2 FRNRAP. J was trimmed by 2 bases and V by 5 bases; bases with no gene match: 6.

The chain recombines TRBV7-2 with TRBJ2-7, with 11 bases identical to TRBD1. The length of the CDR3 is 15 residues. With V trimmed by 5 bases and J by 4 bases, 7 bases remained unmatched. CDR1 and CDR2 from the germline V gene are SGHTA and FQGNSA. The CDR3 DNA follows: TGTGCCAGCAGCATATCCGGGACAGGGGGGTACGAGCAGTACTTC. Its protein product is CASSISGTGGYEQYF.

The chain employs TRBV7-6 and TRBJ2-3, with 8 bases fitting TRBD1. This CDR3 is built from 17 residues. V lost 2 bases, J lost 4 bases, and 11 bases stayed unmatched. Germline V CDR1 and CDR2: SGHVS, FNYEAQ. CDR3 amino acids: CASSLRIWTGSPDTQYF. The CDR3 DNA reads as TGTGCCAGCAGCTTAAGAATCTGGACAGGGTCCCCAGATACGCAGTATTTT.

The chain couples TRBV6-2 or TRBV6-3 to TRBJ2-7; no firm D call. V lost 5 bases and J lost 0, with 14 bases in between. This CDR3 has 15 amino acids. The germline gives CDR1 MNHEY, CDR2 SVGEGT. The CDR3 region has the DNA TGTGCCAGCAGTCCACCCGACACGTTCTCCTACGAGCAGTACTTC. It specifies CASSPPDTFSYEQYF.

The CDR3 sequence is CASKGQGAGNTIYF. In nucleotides, the CDR3 is TGTGCCAGTAAAGGGCAGGGCGCTGGAAACACCATATATTTT. The rearrangement uses TRBV19 and TRBJ1-3; TRBD1 is a possible D gene (5 bases). The CDR3 covers 14 residues. Per germline, CDR1 LNHDA and CDR2 SQIVND (reference sequence). Trimming removed 7 bases at V and 2 bases at J, with 12 bases between.

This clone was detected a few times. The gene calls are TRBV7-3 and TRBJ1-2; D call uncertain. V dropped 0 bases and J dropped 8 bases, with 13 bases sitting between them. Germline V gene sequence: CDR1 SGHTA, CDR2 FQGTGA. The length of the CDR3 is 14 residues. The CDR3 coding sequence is TGTGCCAGCAGCTTAACGTCTTCCCTCGGGGGCTACACCTTC. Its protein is CASSLTSSLGGYTF.

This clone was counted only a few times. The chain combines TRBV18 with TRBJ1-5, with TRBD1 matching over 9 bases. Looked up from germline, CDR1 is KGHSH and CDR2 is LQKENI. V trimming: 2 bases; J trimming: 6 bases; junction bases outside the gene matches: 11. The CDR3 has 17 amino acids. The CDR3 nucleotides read TGTGCCAGCTCACCAACAGGGGGCGCCTTAGCTCGTCAGCCCCAGCATTTT. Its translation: CASSPTGGALARQPQHF.

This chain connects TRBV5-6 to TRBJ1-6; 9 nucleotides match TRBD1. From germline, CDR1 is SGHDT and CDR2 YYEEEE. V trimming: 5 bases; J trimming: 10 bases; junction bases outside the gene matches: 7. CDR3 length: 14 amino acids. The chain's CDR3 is CASSSGQGKSPLHF. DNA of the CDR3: TGTGCCAGCAGTTCCGGACAGGGGAAGTCACCCCTCCACTTT.

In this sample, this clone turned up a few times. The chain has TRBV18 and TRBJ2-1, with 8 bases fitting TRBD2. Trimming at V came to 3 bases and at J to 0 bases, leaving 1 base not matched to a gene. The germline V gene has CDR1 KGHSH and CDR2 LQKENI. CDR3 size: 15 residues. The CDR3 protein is CASSPGLDSYNEQFF. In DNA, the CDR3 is TGTGCCAGCTCACCGGGACTAGACTCCTACAATGAGCAGTTCTTC.

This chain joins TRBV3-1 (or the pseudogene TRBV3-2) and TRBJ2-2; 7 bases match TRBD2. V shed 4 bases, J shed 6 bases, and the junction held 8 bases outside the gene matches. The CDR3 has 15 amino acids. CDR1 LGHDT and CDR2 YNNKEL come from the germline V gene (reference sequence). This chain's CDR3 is CASSPIPGRAGELFF. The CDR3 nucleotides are TGTGCCAGCAGCCCGATTCCAGGGAGGGCCGGGGAGCTGTTTTTT.

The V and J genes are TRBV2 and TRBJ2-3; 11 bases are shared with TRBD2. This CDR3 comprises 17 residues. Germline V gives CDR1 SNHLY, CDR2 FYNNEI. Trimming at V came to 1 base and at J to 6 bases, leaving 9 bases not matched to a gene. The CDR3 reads CASSEEGSGGARDTQYF. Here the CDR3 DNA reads TGTGCCAGCAGTGAAGAAGGTAGCGGGGGGGCGAGGGATACGCAGTATTTT.

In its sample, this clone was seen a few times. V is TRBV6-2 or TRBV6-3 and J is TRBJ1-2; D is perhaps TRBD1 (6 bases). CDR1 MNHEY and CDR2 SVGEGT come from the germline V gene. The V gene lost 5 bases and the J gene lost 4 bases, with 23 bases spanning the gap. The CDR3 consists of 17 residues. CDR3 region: CASSRTGHPGPGYGYTF. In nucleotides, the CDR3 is TGTGCCAGCAGTCGTACGGGACACCCGGGGCCGGGCTATGGCTACACCTTC.

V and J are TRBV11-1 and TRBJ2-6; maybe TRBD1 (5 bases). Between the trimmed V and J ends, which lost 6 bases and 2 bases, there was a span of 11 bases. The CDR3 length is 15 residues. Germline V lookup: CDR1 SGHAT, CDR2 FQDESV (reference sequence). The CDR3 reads CASSPDSAGANVLTF. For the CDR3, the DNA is TGTGCCAGCAGTCCCGACAGCGCTGGGGCCAACGTCCTGACTTTC.

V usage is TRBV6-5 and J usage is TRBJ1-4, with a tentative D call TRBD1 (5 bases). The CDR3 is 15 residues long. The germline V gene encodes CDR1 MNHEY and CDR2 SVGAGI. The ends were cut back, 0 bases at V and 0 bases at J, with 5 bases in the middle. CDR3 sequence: CASSYSGPTNEKLFF. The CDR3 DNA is TGTGCCAGCAGTTACTCGGGGCCAACTAATGAAAAACTGTTTTTT.

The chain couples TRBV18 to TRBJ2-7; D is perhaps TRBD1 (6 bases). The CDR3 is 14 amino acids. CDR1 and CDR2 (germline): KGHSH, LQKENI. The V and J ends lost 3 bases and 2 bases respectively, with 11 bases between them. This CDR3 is CASSPGTFTYEQYF. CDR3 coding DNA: TGTGCCAGCTCACCCGGGACATTTACCTACGAGCAGTACTTC.

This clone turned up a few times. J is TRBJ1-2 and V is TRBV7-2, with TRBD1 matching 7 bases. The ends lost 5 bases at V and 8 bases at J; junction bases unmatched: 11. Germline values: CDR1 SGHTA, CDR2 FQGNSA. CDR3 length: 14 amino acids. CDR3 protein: CASSTSGGISGYTF. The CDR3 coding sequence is TGTGCCAGCAGCACTTCAGGGGGAATCAGCGGCTACACCTTC.

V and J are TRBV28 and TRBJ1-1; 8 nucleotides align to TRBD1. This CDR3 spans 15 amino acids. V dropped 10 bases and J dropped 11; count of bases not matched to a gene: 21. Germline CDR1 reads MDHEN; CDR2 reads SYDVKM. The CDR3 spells CATPTSDRVDREAFF. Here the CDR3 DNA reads TGTGCCACCCCGACTTCGGACAGGGTAGATCGGGAGGCTTTCTTT.